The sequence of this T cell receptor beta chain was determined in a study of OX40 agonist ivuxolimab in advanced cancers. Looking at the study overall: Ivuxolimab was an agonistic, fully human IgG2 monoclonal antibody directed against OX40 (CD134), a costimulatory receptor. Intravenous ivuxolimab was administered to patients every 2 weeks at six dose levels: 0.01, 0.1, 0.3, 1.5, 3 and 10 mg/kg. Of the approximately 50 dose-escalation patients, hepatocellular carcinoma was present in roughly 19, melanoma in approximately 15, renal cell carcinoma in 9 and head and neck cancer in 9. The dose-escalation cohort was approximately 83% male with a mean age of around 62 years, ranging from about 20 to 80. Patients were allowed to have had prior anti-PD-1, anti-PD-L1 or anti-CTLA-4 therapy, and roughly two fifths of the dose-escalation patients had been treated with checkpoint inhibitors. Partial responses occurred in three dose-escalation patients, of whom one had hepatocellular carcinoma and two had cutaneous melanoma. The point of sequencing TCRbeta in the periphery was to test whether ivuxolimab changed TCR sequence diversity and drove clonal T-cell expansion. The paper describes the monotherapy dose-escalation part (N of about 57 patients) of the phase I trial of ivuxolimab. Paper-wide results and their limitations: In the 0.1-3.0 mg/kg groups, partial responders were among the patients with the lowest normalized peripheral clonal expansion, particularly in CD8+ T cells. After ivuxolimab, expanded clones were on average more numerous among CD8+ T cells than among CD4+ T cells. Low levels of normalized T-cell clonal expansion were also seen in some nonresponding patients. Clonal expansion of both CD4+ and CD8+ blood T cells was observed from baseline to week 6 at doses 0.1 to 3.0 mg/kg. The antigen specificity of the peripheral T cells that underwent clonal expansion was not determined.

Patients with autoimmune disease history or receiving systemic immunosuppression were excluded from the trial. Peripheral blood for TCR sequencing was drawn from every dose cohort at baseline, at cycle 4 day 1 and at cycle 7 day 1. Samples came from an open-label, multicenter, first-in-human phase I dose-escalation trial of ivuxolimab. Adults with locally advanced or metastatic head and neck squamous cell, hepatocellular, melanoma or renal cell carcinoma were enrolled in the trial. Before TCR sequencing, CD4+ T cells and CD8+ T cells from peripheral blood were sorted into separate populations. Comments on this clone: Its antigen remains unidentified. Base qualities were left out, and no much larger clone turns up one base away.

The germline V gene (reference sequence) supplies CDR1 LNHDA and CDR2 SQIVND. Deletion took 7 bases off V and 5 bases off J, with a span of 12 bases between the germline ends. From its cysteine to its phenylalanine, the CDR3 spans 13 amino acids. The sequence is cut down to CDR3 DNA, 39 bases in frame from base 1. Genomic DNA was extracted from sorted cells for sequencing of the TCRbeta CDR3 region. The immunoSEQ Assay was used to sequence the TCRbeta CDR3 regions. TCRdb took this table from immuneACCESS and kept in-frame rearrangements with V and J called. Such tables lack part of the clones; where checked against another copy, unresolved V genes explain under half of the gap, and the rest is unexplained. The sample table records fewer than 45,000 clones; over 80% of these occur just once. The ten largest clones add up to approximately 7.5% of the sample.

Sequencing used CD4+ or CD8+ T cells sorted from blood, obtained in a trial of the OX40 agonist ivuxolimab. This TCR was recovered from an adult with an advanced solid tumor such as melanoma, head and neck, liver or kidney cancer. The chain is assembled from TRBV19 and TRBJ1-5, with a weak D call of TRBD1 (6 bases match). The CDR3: CASNREGYQPQHF. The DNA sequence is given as TGTGCCAGTAACAGGGAAGGTTATCAGCCCCAGCATTTT. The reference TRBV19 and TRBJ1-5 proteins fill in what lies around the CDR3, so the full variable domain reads DGGITQSPKYLFRKEGQNVTLSCEQNLNHDAMYWYRQDPGQGLRLIYYSQIVNDFQKGDIAEGYSVSREKKESFPLTVTSAQKNPTAFYLCASNREGYQPQHFGDGTRLSIL.